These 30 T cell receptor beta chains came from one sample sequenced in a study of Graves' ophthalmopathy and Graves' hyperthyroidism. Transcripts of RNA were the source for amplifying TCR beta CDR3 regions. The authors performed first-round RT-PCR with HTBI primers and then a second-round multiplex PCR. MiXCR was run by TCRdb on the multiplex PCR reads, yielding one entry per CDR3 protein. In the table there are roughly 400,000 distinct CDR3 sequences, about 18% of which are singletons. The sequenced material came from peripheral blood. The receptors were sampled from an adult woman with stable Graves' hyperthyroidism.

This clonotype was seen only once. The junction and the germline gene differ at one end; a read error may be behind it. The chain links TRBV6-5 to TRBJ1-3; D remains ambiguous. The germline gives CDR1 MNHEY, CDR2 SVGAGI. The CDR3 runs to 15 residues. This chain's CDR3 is CASSYRVGPGNTIYF. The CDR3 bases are TGTGCCAGCAGTTACCGAGTGGGCCCTGGAAACACGATATATTTT.

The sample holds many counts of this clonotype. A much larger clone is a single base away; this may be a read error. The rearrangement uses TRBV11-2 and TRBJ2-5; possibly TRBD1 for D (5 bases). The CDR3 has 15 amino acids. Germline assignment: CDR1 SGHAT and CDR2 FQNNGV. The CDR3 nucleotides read TGTGCCAGCAGCTTAGGTGGACACAGACAAGAGACCAAGTACTTC. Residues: CASSLGGHRQETKYF.

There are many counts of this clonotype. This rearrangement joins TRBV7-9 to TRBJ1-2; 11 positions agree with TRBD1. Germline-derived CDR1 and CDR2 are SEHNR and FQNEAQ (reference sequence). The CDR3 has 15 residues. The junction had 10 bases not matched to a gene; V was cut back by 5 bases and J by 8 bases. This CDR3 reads CASSQPGQGARGYTF. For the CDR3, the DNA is TGTGCCAGCAGCCAGCCTGGACAGGGGGCGAGAGGCTACACCTTC.

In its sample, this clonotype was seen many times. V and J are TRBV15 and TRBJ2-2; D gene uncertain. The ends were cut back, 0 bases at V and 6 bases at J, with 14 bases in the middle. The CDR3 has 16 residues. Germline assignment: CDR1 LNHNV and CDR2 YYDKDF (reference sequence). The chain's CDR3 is CATSRDHQNLPGELFF. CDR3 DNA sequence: TGTGCCACCAGCAGAGACCACCAAAACCTCCCCGGGGAGCTGTTTTTT.

CDR3: CASSFDGGTYEQYF. The CDR3 DNA sequence: TGCGCCAGCAGCTTCGACGGGGGTACCTACGAGCAGTACTTC. The genes are TRBV5-1 and TRBJ2-7, with a tentative D call TRBD2 (6 bases). CDR3 length: 14 amino acids. Germline CDR1 is SGHRS and CDR2 is YFSETQ. V dropped 2 bases and J dropped 2 bases, with 11 bases sitting between them.

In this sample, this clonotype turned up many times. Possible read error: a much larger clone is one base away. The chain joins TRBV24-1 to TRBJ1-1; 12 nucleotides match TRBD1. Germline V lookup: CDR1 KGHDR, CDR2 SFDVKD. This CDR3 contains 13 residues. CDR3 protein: CATRDRGRTGAFF. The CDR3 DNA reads TGTGCCACTCGGGACAGGGGGCGGACTGGAGCTTTCTTT.

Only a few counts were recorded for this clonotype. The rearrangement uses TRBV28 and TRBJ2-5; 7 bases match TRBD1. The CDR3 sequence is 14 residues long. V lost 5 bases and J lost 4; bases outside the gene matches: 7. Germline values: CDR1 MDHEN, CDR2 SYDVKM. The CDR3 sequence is CASSGDSVRETQYF. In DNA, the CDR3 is TGTGCCAGCAGTGGGGACAGTGTTCGAGAGACCCAGTACTTC.

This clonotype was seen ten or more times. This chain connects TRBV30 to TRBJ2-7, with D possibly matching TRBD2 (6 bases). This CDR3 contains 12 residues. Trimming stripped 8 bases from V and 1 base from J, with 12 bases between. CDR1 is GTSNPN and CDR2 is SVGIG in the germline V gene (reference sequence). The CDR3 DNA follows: TGTGCCCGGGGGACTGGATCCTACGAGCAGTACTTC. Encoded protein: CARGTGSYEQYF.

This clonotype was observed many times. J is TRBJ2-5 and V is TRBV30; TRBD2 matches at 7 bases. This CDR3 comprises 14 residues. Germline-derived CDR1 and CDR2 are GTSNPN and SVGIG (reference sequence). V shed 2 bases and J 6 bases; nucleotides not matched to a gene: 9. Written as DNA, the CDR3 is TGTGCCTGGAGTCGTGCGGGAGAGTGGAAGACCCAGTACTTC. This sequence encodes CAWSRAGEWKTQYF. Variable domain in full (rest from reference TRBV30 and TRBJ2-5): SQTIHQWPATLVQPVGSPLSLECTVEGTSNPNLYWYRQAAGRGLQLLFYSVGIGQISSEVPQNLSASRPQDRQFILSSKKLLLSDSGFYLCAWSRAGEWKTQYFGPGTRLLVL.

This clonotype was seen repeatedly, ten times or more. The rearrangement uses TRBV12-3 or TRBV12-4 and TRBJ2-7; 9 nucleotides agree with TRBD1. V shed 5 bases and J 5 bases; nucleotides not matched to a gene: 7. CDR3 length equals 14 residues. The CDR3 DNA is TGTGCCAGCAGTGATCCGGACAGGGGTAACGAGCAGTACTTC. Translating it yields CASSDPDRGNEQYF.

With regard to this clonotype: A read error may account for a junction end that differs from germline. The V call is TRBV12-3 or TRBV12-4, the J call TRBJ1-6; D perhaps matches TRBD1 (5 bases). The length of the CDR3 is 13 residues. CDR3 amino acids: CASRTDYNSHLHF. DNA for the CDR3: TGTGCCAGCAGGACAGATTATAATTCACACCTCCACTTT.

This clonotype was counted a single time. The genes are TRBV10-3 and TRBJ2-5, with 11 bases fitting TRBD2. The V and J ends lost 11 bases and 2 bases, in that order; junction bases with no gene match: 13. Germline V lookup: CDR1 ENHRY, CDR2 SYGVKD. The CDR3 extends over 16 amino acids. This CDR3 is CAALGTSGGGQETQYF. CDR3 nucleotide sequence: TGTGCCGCACTCGGGACTAGCGGAGGCGGACAAGAGACCCAGTACTTC.

The CDR3 sequence: CSAFPDPGTGPVYEQYF. The CDR3 coding sequence is TGCAGTGCTTTTCCAGACCCCGGGACTGGACCAGTGTACGAGCAGTACTTC. V usage is TRBV20-1 and J usage is TRBJ2-7; D is possibly TRBD2 (6 bases). The ends were cut back, 5 bases at V and 4 bases at J, with 27 bases in the middle. This CDR3 has 17 amino acids. The germline CDR1 and CDR2 sequences are DFQATT and SNEGSKA (reference sequence).

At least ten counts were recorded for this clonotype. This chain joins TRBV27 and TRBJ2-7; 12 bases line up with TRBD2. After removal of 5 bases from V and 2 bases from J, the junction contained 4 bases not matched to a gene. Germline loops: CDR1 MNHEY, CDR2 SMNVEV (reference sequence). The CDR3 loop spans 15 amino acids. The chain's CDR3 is CASSRRLAGAYEQYF. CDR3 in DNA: TGTGCCAGCAGTCGACGACTAGCGGGGGCCTACGAGCAGTACTTC.

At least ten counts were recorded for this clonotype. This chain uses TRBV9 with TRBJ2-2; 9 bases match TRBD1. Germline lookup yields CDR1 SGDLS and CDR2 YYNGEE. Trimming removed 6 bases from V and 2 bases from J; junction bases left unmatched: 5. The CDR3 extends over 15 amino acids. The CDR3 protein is CASTPGQGNTGELFF. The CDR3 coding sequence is TGTGCCAGCACCCCGGGACAGGGTAACACCGGGGAGCTGTTTTTT. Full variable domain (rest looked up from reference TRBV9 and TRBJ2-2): DSGVTQTPKHLITATGQRVTLRCSPRSGDLSVYWYQQSLDQGLQFLIQYYNGEERAKGNILERFSAQQFPDLHSELNLSSLELGDSALYFCASTPGQGNTGELFFGEGSRLTVL.

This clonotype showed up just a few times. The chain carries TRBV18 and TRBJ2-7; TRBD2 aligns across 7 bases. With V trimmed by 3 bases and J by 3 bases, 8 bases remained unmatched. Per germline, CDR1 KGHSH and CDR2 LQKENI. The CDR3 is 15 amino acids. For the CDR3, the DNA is TGTGCCAGCTCACCGTCGGCCACGGGGGGCTACGAGCAGTACTTC. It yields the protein CASSPSATGGYEQYF.

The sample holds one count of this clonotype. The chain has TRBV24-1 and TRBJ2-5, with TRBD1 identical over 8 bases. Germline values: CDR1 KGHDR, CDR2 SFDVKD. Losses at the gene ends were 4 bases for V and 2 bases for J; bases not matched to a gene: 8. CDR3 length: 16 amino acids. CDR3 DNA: TGTGCCACCAGTGACCCACGCCGGGACAGGCAAGAGACCCAGTACTTC. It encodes CATSDPRRDRQETQYF.

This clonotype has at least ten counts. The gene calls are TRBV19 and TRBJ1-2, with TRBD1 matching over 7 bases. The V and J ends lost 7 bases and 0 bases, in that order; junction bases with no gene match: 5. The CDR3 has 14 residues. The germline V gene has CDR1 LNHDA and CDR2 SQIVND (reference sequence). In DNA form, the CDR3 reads TGTGCCAGTAAAAGGGACAGAGCTAACTATGGCTACACCTTC. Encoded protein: CASKRDRANYGYTF.

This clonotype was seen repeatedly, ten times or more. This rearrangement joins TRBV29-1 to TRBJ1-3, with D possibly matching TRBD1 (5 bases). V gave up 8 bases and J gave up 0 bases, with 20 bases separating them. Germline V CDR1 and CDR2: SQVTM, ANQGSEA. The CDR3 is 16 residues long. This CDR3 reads CSPPPGTTHSGNTIYF. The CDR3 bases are TGCAGCCCCCCCCCCGGGACGACCCACTCTGGAAACACCATATATTTT.

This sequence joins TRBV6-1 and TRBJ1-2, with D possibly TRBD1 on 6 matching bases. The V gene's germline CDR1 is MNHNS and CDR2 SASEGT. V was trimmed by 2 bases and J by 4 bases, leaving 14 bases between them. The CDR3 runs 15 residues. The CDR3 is CASSEPGQASYGYTF. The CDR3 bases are TGTGCCAGCAGTGAACCGGGACAAGCTTCCTATGGCTACACCTTC.

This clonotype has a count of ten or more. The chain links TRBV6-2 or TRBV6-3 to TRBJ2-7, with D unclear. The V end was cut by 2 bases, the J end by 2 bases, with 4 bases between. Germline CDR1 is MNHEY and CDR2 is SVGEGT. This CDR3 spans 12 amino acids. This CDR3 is CASSYDTYEQYF. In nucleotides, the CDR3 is TGTGCCAGCAGTTACGACACCTACGAGCAGTACTTC.

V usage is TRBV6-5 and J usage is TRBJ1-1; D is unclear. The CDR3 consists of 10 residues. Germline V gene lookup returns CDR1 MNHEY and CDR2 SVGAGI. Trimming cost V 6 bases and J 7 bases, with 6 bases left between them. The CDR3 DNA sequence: TGTGCCAGCAGGATAAATGAAGCTTTCTTT. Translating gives CASRINEAFF.

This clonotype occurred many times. The CDR3 loop is CASSLQGESYEQYF. The CDR3 nucleotides read TGTGCCAGCAGCTTACAGGGCGAATCTTACGAGCAGTACTTC. The gene calls are TRBV7-2 and TRBJ2-7; possible D gene TRBD1, 5 bases. The CDR3 sequence is 14 residues long. V was shortened by 2 bases and J by 4 bases, with 12 bases between the two germline ends. Germline CDR1 reads SGHTA; CDR2 reads FQGNSA.

The CDR3 nucleotides are TGTGCCAGCAGCTTAGTCCTCGTGGGCCTCACTGAAGCTTTCTTT. It is translated as CASSLVLVGLTEAFF. The rearrangement joins TRBV7-8 to TRBJ1-1; D gene unclear. The germline CDR1 and CDR2 sequences are SGHVS and FQNEAQ. The CDR3 is 15 residues long. V lost 1 base to trimming and J lost 4 bases, with 13 bases between them.

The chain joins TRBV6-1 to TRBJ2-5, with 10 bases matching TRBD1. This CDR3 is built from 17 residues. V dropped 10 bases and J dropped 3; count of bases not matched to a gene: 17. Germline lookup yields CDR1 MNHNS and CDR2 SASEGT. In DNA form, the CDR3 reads TGTGCCACAGGGAATCAAATCGGGACAGGGGTAAAAGAGACCCAGTACTTC. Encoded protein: CATGNQIGTGVKETQYF.

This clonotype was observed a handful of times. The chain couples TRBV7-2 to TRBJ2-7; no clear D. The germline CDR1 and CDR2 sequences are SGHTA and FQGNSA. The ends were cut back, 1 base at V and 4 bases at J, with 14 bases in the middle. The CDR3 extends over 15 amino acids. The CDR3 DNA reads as TGTGCCAGCAGCTTAGGATTCGGCGGAGAGTACGAGCAGTACTTC. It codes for CASSLGFGGEYEQYF.

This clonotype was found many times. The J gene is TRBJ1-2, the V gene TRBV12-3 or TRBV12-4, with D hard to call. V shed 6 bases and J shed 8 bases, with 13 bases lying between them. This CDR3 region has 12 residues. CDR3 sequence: CASRPSVGGYTF. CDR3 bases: TGTGCCAGCAGACCCAGCGTAGGCGGCTACACCTTC.

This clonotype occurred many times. As DNA, the CDR3 is TGTGCCATCTCGCTCGGACTTAGCAATCAGCCCCAGCATTTT. It translates to CAISLGLSNQPQHF. The rearrangement joins TRBV6-1 to TRBJ1-5; no firm D call. V gave up 10 bases and J gave up 0 bases, with 13 bases separating them. The CDR3 is made up of 14 amino acids. Germline CDR1 and CDR2: MNHNS and SASEGT.

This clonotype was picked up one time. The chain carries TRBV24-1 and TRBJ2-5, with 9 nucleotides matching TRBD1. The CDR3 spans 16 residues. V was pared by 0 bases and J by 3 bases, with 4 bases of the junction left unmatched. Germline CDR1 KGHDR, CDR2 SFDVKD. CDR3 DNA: TGTGCCACCAGTGATTTGGCGGGACAGGGTGAAGAGACCCAGTACTTC. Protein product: CATSDLAGQGEETQYF.

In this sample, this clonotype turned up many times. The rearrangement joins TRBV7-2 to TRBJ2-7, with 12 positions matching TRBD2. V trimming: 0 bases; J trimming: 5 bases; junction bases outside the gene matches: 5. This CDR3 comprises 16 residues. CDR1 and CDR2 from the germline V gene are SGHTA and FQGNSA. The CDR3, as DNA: TGTGCCAGCAGCTTAGCGGCGACTAGCGGGAGAAACGAGCAGTACTTC. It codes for CASSLAATSGRNEQYF.